This TCR beta chain was found in a study of cytomegalovirus exposure and HLA in healthy donors. 60 Vbeta and 13 Jbeta primers were used in PCR. The assay was immunoSEQ multiplex PCR, and TCRdb's table has in-frame clones only and misses some. The sample lists some 190,000 clones; roughly 82% were seen once. The material sequenced was PBMCs. This clonotype was sampled from a man aged 35 to 55 in good health and CMV-seronegative.

The chain's CDR3 is CASRLGLAGANEQFF. CDR3 coding DNA: TGTGCCAGTAGGCTCGGACTAGCGGGGGCCAATGAGCAGTTCTTC. The rearrangement joins TRBV19 to TRBJ2-1; 13 nucleotides line up with TRBD2. This CDR3 is built from 15 residues. Germline lookup yields CDR1 LNHDA and CDR2 SQIVND (reference sequence). The junction had 5 bases not matched to a gene; V was cut back by 6 bases and J by 6 bases.